The 5 T cell receptor beta chains listed next were all sequenced from one sample in a study of molecular identifiers for immune sequencing clone quantification (dated by TCRdb to between 2017 and 2018). The protocol used for the library was PCR. Sequenced on an Illumina HiSeq 4000. TCRdb trimmed public reads at Q25 via fastp, called clones via MiXCR and kept in-frame beta chains. Each record represents a unique CDR3 protein, reported with the most common genes and DNA among its rows. In all, the sample holds 600,000 to 650,000 distinct CDR3 sequences, and 15% to 20% of those were seen once. Roughly 0.9% of the sample comes from the top ten. The material sequenced was naive CD8+ T cells from blood, with Jurkat cell RNA spiked in. Reading the label with the study, this specimen's cell subset or site is: FACS-sorted CD8+CD4-CCR7+CD45RA+ naive T cells. All receptors come from a human donor in good health. Some libraries in this study had Jurkat cell RNA spiked in.

This clonotype was counted ten times or more. The chain uses TRBV28 and TRBJ1-2, with no clear D. Germline loops: CDR1 MDHEN, CDR2 SYDVKM. V lost 3 bases and J lost 6, with 14 bases in between. CDR3 length: 14 residues. CDR3 region: CASSLIGTNDGYTF. The CDR3 DNA reads as TGTGCCAGCAGTTTGATCGGAACGAACGATGGCTACACCTTC.

This clonotype came up many times. This chain uses TRBV29-1 with TRBJ1-2; 7 nucleotides match TRBD1. The V segment lost 6 bases and the J segment 5 bases; nucleotides outside the gene matches: 6. The CDR3 length is 12 residues. Per the germline V gene, CDR1 is SQVTM and CDR2 is ANQGSEA. The CDR3 loop reads CSVRDSVYGYTF. The CDR3 DNA reads TGCAGCGTACGGGACAGTGTTTATGGCTACACCTTC.

This clonotype was seen many times. This chain connects TRBV27 to TRBJ2-3; 8 positions agree with TRBD2. J gave up 3 bases and V 3 bases, and 5 bases lay outside the gene matches. CDR3 length: 15 residues. Per germline, CDR1 MNHEY and CDR2 SMNVEV (reference sequence). CDR3 region: CASSFGGGITDTQYF. As DNA, the CDR3 is TGTGCCAGCAGTTTCGGCGGGGGGATTACAGATACGCAGTATTTT.

This clonotype was found many times. The chain employs TRBV7-9 and TRBJ2-7; 10 positions agree with TRBD2. The CDR3 contains 14 residues. Germline loops: CDR1 SEHNR, CDR2 FQNEAQ (reference sequence). Losses at the gene ends were 3 bases for V and 4 bases for J; bases not matched to a gene: 3. In DNA, the CDR3 is TGTGCCAGCAGCTTTGGAGCGGGAGGGTACGAGCAGTACTTC. Translated, it gives CASSFGAGGYEQYF.

This clonotype was observed many times. The chain recombines TRBV6-2 or TRBV6-3 with TRBJ2-3, with D uncertain. The CDR3 has 14 amino acids. V was shortened by 5 bases and J by 4 bases, with 13 bases between the two germline ends. Germline V lookup: CDR1 MNHEY, CDR2 SVGEGT. Here the CDR3 DNA reads TGTGCCAGCAGTCCGTCGGCGGCGGCAGATACGCAGTATTTT. Translating gives CASSPSAAADTQYF.